The following is a T cell receptor beta chain sequence with its context. The antigen remains unidentified. This specimen belongs to a study of cytomegalovirus exposure and HLA in healthy donors. Findings and caveats of the study: Equally common other TCR beta chains were less clonally expanded than HLA-associated ones, a later analysis found. Several top significant clusters appeared, in a later analysis, to be linked to common viral pathogens.

The CDR3 is made up of 17 amino acids. V was pared by 0 bases and J by 0 bases, with 5 bases of the junction left unmatched. Germline V gene lookup returns CDR1 MNHEY and CDR2 SMNVEV (reference sequence). The PCR ran on 60 Vbeta and 13 Jbeta primers. The table came from immunoSEQ multiplex PCR; TCRdb's copy has only in-frame clones and leaves some out. The sample yields fewer than 120,000 clones, around 80% seen once. This TCR was sampled from a man aged 30-40 years in good health and CMV-seropositive. The J gene is TRBJ2-7, the V gene TRBV27; TRBD1 aligns across 10 bases. The sample was PBMCs. CDR3 in DNA: TGTGCCAGCAGTTTATCGTACGGGGACAGGGGCTCCTACGAGCAGTACTTC. The encoded protein is CASSLSYGDRGSYEQYF.